Shown below are 21 T cell receptor beta chains from a single sample sequenced in a study of CD8+CD57+ T cells in acquired aplastic anemia. According to the study, genomic DNA was the template for TCR beta VDJ and CDR3 profiling. One entry per CDR3 protein, called by TCRdb with MiXCR from the reads. In the table there are 200,000 or so distinct CDR3 sequences, 55% to 70% of which are singletons. Sequenced sample: sorted CD4+, CD8+, or CD8+CD57+ T cells (not recorded which) from PBMCs. Receptor source: a human donor with severe aplastic anemia or a healthy control (not recorded which).

The genes are TRBV5-4 and TRBJ2-2; the match to TRBD2 covers 12 bases. Per germline, CDR1 SGHNT and CDR2 YYREEE (reference sequence). Trimming took 5 bases from V and 0 from J; bases not matched to a gene: 5. The CDR3 runs to 17 residues. The CDR3 DNA reads TGTGCCAGCAGTCGTACTAGCGGGGGGTCGAACACCGGGGAGCTGTTTTTT. Its protein is CASSRTSGGSNTGELFF.

The chain has TRBV9 and TRBJ2-1, with 9 bases that match TRBD2. The length of the CDR3 is 14 residues. V shed 4 bases and J 6 bases; nucleotides not matched to a gene: 5. Germline V gives CDR1 SGDLS, CDR2 YYNGEE. CDR3 sequence: CASSTSGGSNEQFF. CDR3 coding DNA: TGTGCCAGCAGCACAAGCGGGGGGTCCAATGAGCAGTTCTTC.

The rearrangement joins TRBV12-3 or TRBV12-4 to TRBJ2-5; D not resolved. The germline V and J ends were trimmed by 5 bases and 3 bases, with 10 bases remaining between them. The CDR3 runs 13 residues. The CDR3 nucleotides are TGTGCCAGCAGTGGGCAGATTGAAGAGACCCAGTACTTC. Protein product: CASSGQIEETQYF.

The rearrangement uses TRBV25-1 and TRBJ2-2; 8 nucleotides match TRBD1. CDR1 and CDR2 from the germline V gene are MGHDK and SYGVNS. The J segment lost 1 base and the V segment lost 3 bases, leaving 4 bases of the junction unmatched. The CDR3 is 16 residues long. The CDR3 is CASSELGTGNTGELFF. As DNA, the CDR3 is TGTGCCAGCAGTGAGTTGGGGACAGGGAACACCGGGGAGCTGTTTTTT.

The chain joins TRBV7-9 to TRBJ2-7, with D possibly matching TRBD1 (6 bases). Between the trimmed V and J ends, which lost 0 bases and 7 bases, there was a span of 16 bases. Per the germline V gene, CDR1 is SEHNR and CDR2 is FQNEAQ (reference sequence). The CDR3 runs to 15 residues. In DNA form, the CDR3 reads TGTGCCAGCAGCTTAGCGGACAGCCTTGACCGGGAGCAGTACTTC. It specifies CASSLADSLDREQYF.

This rearrangement joins TRBV7-2 to TRBJ1-3; 7 positions agree with TRBD1. Germline values: CDR1 SGHTA, CDR2 FQGNSA. V lost 2 bases to trimming and J lost 4 bases; unmatched junction nucleotides: 5. The CDR3 has 15 amino acids. The CDR3 DNA follows: TGTGCCAGCAGCTTAACGACAGGGCGGGGAAACACCATATATTTT. Amino acids: CASSLTTGRGNTIYF.

This clonotype was seen repeatedly, ten times or more. The rearrangement uses TRBV12-3 or TRBV12-4 and TRBJ1-2, with D maybe TRBD1 (5 bases). The V end was cut by 4 bases, the J end by 3 bases, with 9 bases between. This CDR3 has 13 amino acids. CDR3 in DNA: TGTGCCAGCAGTTCGGGGGGTTACTATGGCTACACCTTC. This codes for CASSSGGYYGYTF.

The chain couples TRBV5-1 to TRBJ1-2; 8 bases map to TRBD1. CDR3 length: 13 residues. V shed 4 bases and J 7 bases; nucleotides not matched to a gene: 6. CDR1 and CDR2 (germline): SGHRS, YFSETQ. The CDR3 DNA follows: TGCGCCAGCAGCACCCAGGGGGCGTTTGGCTACACCTTC. Encoded protein: CASSTQGAFGYTF. Full variable domain (remainder filled in from reference TRBV5-1 and TRBJ1-2): KAGVTQTPRYLIKTRGQQVTLSCSPISGHRSVSWYQQTPGQGLQFLFEYFSETQRNKGNFPGRFSGRQFSNSRSEMNVSTLELGDSALYLCASSTQGAFGYTFGSGTRLTVV.

This clonotype was observed at least ten times. The chain has TRBV11-2 and TRBJ2-1; D uncertain. In germline, CDR1 is SGHAT, CDR2 FQNNGV. V lost 7 bases and J lost 7, with 14 bases in between. The CDR3 sequence is 13 residues long. CDR3 coding DNA: TGTGCCAGCAACCGCGACCTGGGAAATGAGCAGTTCTTC. It yields the protein CASNRDLGNEQFF.

This clonotype was counted at least ten times. CDR3 bases: TGTGCCAGCAGCCATCCTAGCTCCTACGAGCAGTACTTC. This gives the protein CASSHPSSYEQYF. The chain employs TRBV14 and TRBJ2-7; D is unclear. CDR3 length: 13 amino acids. Per germline, CDR1 SGHDN and CDR2 FVKESK. Trimming pared 3 bases from V and 0 bases from J, leaving 6 bases between.

This chain links TRBV5-1 with TRBJ2-3; 14 bases are a match to TRBD2. The trim removed 4 bases at V and 5 bases at J, leaving 3 bases unmatched. The CDR3 has 15 amino acids. Looked up from germline, CDR1 is SGHRS and CDR2 is YFSETQ. CDR3 DNA: TGCGCCAGCAGCAAGACTAGCGGGGGGGTAGATACGCAGTATTTT. Its protein product is CASSKTSGGVDTQYF.

The chain couples TRBV7-9 to TRBJ2-3; 9 nucleotides agree with TRBD2. V gave up 2 bases and J gave up 1 base; unmatched junction bases: 10. The V gene's germline CDR1 is SEHNR and CDR2 FQNEAQ (reference sequence). CDR3 length: 18 amino acids. CDR3 coding DNA: TGTGCCAGCAGCTTAACGGTAGCGGGGGTCCCGGGCACAGATACGCAGTATTTT. Translation gives CASSLTVAGVPGTDTQYF.

Ten or more counts support this clonotype. The V call is TRBV19, the J call TRBJ1-6; D remains unclear. Germline V lookup: CDR1 LNHDA, CDR2 SQIVND (reference sequence). The V end lost 3 bases, the J end lost 3 bases, and 9 bases lay between the germline ends. The CDR3 length is 15 residues. The DNA for the CDR3 is TGTGCCAGTAGTATTATTCGGGGCTATAATTCACCCCTCCACTTT. Its translation: CASSIIRGYNSPLHF.

The chain employs TRBV20-1 and TRBJ2-7; 8 nucleotides agree with TRBD2. The germline V gene encodes CDR1 DFQATT and CDR2 SNEGSKA (reference sequence). Losses at the gene ends were 0 bases for V and 1 base for J; bases not matched to a gene: 5. The CDR3 length is 15 residues. This CDR3 reads CSARDRASGSYEQYF. The CDR3 DNA follows: TGCAGTGCTAGAGATCGGGCTAGCGGGTCCTACGAGCAGTACTTC.

As to this clonotype: A read error may produce the germline difference seen at one junction end. The chain uses TRBV7-8 and TRBJ2-7; D perhaps matches TRBD2 (5 bases). The CDR3 is made up of 15 amino acids. Germline CDR1 reads SGHVS; CDR2 reads FQNEAQ. CDR3 protein: CASSPPGRKSSEQYF. As DNA, the CDR3 is TGTGCCAGCAGCCCTCCGGGAAGGAAGTCCTCCGAGCAGTACTTC.

This clonotype was found many times. The V call is TRBV7-2, the J call TRBJ2-3; D unclear. The germline V gene has CDR1 SGHTA and CDR2 FQGNSA. The V gene lost 0 bases and the J gene lost 3 bases, with 10 bases spanning the gap. This CDR3 region has 15 residues. The chain's CDR3 is CASSLAVSGTDTQYF. The CDR3 DNA reads TGTGCCAGCAGCTTAGCTGTATCTGGGACAGATACGCAGTATTTT.

The V call is TRBV4-1, the J call TRBJ2-7, with D possibly TRBD2 on 6 matching bases. The CDR3 is 14 amino acids. Trimming left V 0 bases short and J 7 bases short, with 13 bases between. Per germline, CDR1 MGHRA and CDR2 YSYEKL. As DNA, the CDR3 is TGCGCCAGCAGCCAAGATGCGGGACGAAGGGAGCAGTACTTC. Amino acid sequence: CASSQDAGRREQYF.

The chain employs TRBV29-1 and TRBJ2-7; 8 nucleotides match TRBD1. The germline V gene encodes CDR1 SQVTM and CDR2 ANQGSEA. V was pared by 8 bases and J by 2 bases, with 5 bases of the junction left unmatched. This CDR3 has 12 amino acids. CDR3 in amino acids: CSPWGQAYEQYF. In DNA, the CDR3 is TGCAGCCCATGGGGACAGGCCTACGAGCAGTACTTC.

The V call is TRBV11-2, the J call TRBJ2-3; 9 bases are a match to TRBD1. Unmatched junction bases numbered 11, after V lost 6 bases and J lost 10 bases. CDR1 and CDR2 from the germline V gene are SGHAT and FQNNGV. This CDR3 has 14 amino acids. The CDR3: CASSWEGQGRPQYF. The DNA for the CDR3 is TGTGCCAGCAGTTGGGAGGGACAGGGAAGGCCGCAGTATTTT.

The rearrangement joins TRBV5-4 to TRBJ2-1, with D possibly being TRBD1 (6 bases). There are 16 residues in the CDR3. Per germline, CDR1 SGHNT and CDR2 YYREEE (reference sequence). V dropped 4 bases and J dropped 0 bases, with 14 bases sitting between them. The CDR3 region has the DNA TGTGCCAGCAGCCAAGTTCCGACAGGCTCCTACAATGAGCAGTTCTTC. This gives the protein CASSQVPTGSYNEQFF.

V usage is TRBV19 and J usage is TRBJ1-2; D not certain. The CDR3 consists of 14 residues. The germline V gene has CDR1 LNHDA and CDR2 SQIVND (reference sequence). Trimming left V 5 bases short and J 4 bases short, with 14 bases between. CDR3 DNA: TGTGCCAGTAGTCCCGATAAAGGGCTCTATGGCTACACCTTC. Protein product: CASSPDKGLYGYTF.